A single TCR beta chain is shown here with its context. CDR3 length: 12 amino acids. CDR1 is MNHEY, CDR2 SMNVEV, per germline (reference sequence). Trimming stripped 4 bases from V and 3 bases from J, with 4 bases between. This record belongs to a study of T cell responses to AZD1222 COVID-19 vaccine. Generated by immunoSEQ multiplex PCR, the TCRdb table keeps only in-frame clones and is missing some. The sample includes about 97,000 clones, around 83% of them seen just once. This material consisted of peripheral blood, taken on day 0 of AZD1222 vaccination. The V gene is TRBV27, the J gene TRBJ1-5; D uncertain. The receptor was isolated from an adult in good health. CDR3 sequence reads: CASSSYNQPQHF. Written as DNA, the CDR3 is TGTGCCAGCAGTTCCTACAATCAGCCCCAGCATTTT.